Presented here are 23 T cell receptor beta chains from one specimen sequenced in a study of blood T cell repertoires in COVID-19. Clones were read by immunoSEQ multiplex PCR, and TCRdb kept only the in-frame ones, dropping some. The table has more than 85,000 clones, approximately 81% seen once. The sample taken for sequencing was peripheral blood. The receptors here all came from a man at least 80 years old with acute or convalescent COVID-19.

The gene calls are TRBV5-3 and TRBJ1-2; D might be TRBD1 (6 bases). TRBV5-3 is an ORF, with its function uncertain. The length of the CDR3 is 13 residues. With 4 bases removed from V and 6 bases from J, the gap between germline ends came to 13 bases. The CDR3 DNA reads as TGTGCCAGAAGCCGGGACACCGCCGATGGCTACACCTTC. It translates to CARSRDTADGYTF.

CDR3 coding DNA: TGTGCCAGCAGCCCGCGGGGCCGATTCTATGGCTACACCTTC. It specifies CASSPRGRFYGYTF. This chain uses TRBV14 with TRBJ1-2; TRBD1 might be the D (5 bases). Germline V gene sequence: CDR1 SGHDN, CDR2 FVKESK. The V and J ends lost 4 bases and 4 bases respectively, with 13 bases between them. This CDR3 spans 14 amino acids.

CDR3 sequence reads: CATSRAGQYYEQYF. CDR3 nucleotides: TGTGCCACCAGCAGAGCTGGACAGTACTACGAGCAGTACTTC. The chain has TRBV15 and TRBJ2-7; a weak D match, TRBD1 (6 bases). The CDR3 consists of 14 residues. V dropped 1 base and J dropped 3 bases, with 10 bases sitting between them. Germline V lookup: CDR1 LNHNV, CDR2 YYDKDF (reference sequence).

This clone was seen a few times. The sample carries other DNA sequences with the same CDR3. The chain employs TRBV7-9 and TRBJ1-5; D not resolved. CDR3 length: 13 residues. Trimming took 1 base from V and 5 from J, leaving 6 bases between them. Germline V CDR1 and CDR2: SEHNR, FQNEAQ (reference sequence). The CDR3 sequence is CASSLGGDQPQHF. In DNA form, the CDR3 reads TGTGCCAGCAGCTTAGGGGGAGATCAGCCCCAGCATTTT.

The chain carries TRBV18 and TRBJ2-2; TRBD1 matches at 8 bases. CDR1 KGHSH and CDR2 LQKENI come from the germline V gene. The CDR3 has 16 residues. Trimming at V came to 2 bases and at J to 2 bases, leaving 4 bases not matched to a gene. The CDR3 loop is CASSPIGTGNTGELFF. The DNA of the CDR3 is TGTGCCAGCTCACCAATAGGGACAGGAAACACCGGGGAGCTGTTTTTT.

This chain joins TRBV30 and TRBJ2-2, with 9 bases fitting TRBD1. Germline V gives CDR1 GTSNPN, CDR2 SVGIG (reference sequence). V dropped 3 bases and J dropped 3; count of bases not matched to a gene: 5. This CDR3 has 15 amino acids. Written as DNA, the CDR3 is TGTGCCTGGAGATACCGGGACAGGGACACCGGGGAGCTGTTTTTT. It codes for CAWRYRDRDTGELFF.

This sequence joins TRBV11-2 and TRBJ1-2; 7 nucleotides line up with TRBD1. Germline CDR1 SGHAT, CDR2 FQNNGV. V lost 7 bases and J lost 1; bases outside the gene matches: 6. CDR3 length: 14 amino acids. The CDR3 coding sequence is TGTGCCAGCACTCAGCCAGGGGGTAACTATGGCTACACCTTC. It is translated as CASTQPGGNYGYTF.

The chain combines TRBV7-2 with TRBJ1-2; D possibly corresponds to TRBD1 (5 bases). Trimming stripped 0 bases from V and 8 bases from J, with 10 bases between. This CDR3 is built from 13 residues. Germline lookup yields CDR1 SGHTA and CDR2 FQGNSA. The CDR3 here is CASSLALRGGYTF. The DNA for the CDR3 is TGTGCCAGCAGCTTAGCCTTAAGGGGCGGCTACACCTTC. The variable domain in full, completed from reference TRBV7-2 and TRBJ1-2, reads GAGVSQSPSNKVTEKGKDVELRCDPISGHTALYWYRQSLGQGLEFLIYFQGNSAPDKSGLPSDRFSAERTGGSVSTLTIQRTQQEDSAVYLCASSLALRGGYTFGSGTRLTVV.

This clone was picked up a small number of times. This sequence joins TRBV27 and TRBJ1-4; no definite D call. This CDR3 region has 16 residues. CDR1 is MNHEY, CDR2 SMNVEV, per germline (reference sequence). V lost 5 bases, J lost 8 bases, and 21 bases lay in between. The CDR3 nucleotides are TGTGCCAGCAGTGAATTGTCAGGAGGAGGTCGCGAAAAACTGTTTTTT. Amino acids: CASSELSGGGREKLFF.

DNA for the CDR3: TGCGCCAGCAGCGAACAGGGATTCAATCAGCCCCAGCATTTT. As protein: CASSEQGFNQPQHF. The rearrangement joins TRBV5-1 to TRBJ1-5, with a tentative D call TRBD1 (6 bases). V was clipped by 4 bases and J by 3 bases, with 11 bases between them. The CDR3 is 14 amino acids. Germline values: CDR1 SGHRS, CDR2 YFSETQ.

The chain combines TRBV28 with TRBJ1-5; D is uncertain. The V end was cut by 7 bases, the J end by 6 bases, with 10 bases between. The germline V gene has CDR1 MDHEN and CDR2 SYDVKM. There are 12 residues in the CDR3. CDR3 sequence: CASMSTVQPQHF. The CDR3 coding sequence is TGTGCCAGCATGTCAACAGTTCAGCCCCAGCATTTT.

The CDR3 coding sequence is TGTGCCAGCAGCTTAACGGGAGGGGCGTATAATTCACCCCTCCACTTT. The encoded protein is CASSLTGGAYNSPLHF. This chain uses TRBV7-8 with TRBJ1-6; D might be TRBD1 (5 bases). Trimming pared 2 bases from V and 4 bases from J, leaving 12 bases between. CDR1 is SGHVS and CDR2 is FQNEAQ in the germline V gene. The CDR3 extends over 16 amino acids.

The CDR3 DNA reads as TGTGCCAGCAGCCCCACTAGTAGCTCCTACAATGAGCAGTTCTTC. This codes for CASSPTSSSYNEQFF. This chain links TRBV4-2 with TRBJ2-1; the D gene is possibly TRBD2 (5 bases). Germline values: CDR1 LGHNA, CDR2 YNFKEQ. The CDR3 contains 15 residues. Trimming cost V 4 bases and J 0 bases, with 10 bases left between them.

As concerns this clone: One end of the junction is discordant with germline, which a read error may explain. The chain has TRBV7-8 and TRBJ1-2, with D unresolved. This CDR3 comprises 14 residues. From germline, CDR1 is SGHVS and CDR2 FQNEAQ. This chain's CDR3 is CASSGLKNNDGYTF. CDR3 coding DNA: TGTGCCAGTAGTGGACTTAAAAATAACGATGGCTACACCTTC.

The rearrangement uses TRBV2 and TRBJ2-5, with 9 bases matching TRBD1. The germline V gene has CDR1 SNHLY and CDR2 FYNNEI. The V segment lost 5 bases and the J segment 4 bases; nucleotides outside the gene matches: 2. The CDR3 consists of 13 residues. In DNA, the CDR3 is TGTGCCAGCAGTTCGACAGGGGGAGAGACCCAGTACTTC. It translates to CASSSTGGETQYF.

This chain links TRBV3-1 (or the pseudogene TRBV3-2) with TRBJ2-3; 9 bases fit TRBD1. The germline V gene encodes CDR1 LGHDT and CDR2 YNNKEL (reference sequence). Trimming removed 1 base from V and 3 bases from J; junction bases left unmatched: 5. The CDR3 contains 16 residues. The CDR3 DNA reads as TGTGCCAGCAGCCAAGCGAACAGGGGGCCGACAGATACGCAGTATTTT. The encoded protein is CASSQANRGPTDTQYF.

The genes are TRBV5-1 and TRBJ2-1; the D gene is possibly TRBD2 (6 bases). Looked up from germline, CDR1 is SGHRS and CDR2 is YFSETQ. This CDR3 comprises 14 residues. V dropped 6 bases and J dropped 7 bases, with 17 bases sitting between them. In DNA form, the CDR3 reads TGCGCCAGCAACCAACCGGGACTTATTAATGAGCAGTTCTTC. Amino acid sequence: CASNQPGLINEQFF. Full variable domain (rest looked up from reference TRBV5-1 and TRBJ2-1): KAGVTQTPRYLIKTRGQQVTLSCSPISGHRSVSWYQQTPGQGLQFLFEYFSETQRNKGNFPGRFSGRQFSNSRSEMNVSTLELGDSALYLCASNQPGLINEQFFGPGTRLTVL.

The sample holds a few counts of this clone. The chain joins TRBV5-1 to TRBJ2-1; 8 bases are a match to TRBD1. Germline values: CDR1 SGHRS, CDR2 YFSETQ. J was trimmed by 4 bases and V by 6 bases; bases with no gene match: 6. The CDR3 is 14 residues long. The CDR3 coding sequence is TGCGCCAGCAACCCGGGACAGGCTTACAATGAGCAGTTCTTC. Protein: CASNPGQAYNEQFF.

The CDR3 region is CASSPRGTVNSPLHF. CDR3 nucleotide sequence: TGTGCCAGCTCACCAAGGGGGACGGTTAATTCACCCCTCCACTTT. The rearrangement uses TRBV18 and TRBJ1-6, with a weak D call TRBD1 (6 bases). The germline V gene encodes CDR1 KGHSH and CDR2 LQKENI. V lost 2 bases to trimming and J lost 6 bases, with 11 bases between them. CDR3 length equals 15 residues.

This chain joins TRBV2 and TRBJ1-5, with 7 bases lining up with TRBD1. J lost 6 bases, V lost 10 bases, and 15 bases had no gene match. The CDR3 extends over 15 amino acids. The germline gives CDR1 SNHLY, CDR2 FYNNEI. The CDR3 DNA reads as TGTGCCACGAGCTCAAAAAGGGGGCAAGGTCAGCCCCAGCATTTT. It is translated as CATSSKRGQGQPQHF.

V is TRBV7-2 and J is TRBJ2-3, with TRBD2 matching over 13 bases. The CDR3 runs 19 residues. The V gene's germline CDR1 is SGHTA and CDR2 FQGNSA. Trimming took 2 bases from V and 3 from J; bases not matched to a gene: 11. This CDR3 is CASSLRLGGLAGITDTQYF. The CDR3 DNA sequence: TGTGCCAGCAGCTTAAGGTTGGGGGGACTAGCGGGAATAACAGATACGCAGTATTTT.

The CDR3 DNA sequence: TGTGCCAGCAGCCAGACAGGGGGCTCCTACAATGAGCAGTTCTTC. It encodes CASSQTGGSYNEQFF. The chain employs TRBV28 and TRBJ2-1, with 9 nucleotides matching TRBD1. The V gene end was trimmed by 6 bases and the J gene end by 0 bases; junction bases not matched to a gene: 3. The CDR3 length is 15 residues. Germline values: CDR1 MDHEN, CDR2 SYDVKM.

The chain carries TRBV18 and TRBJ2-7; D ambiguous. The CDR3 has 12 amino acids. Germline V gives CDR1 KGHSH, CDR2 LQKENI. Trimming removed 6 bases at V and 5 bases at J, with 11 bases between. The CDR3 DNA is TGTGCCAGCTCCCCGGCCCGGGACGAGCAGTACTTC. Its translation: CASSPARDEQYF.